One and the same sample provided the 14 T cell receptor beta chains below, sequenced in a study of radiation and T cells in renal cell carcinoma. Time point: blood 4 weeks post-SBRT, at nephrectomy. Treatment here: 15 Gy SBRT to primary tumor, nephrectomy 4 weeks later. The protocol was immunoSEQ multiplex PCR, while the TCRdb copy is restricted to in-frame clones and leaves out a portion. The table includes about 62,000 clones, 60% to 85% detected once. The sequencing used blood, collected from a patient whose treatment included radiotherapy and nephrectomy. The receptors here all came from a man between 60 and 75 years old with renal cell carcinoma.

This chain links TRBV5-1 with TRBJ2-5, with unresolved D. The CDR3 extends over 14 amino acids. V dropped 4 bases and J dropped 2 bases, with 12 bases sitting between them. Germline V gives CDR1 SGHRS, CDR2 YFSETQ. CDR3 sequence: CASSLLSQQETQYF. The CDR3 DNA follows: TGCGCCAGCAGCCTCCTGTCGCAGCAAGAGACCCAGTACTTC.

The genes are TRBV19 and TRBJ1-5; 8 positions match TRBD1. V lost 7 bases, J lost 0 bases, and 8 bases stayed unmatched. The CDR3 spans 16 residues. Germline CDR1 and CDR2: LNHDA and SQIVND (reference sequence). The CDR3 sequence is CASTDRGPNSNQPQHF. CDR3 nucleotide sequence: TGTGCCAGTACAGACAGGGGTCCAAATAGCAATCAGCCCCAGCATTTT.

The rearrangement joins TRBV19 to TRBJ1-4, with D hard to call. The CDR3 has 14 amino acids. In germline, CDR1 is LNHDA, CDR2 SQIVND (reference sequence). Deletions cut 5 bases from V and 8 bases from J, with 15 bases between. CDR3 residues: CASSPLGLYEKLFF. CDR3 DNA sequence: TGTGCCAGTAGTCCACTAGGCCTATACGAAAAACTGTTTTTT.

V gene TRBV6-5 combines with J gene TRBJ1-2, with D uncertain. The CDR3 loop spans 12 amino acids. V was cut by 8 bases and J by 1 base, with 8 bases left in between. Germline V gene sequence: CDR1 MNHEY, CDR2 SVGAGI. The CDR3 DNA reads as TGTGCCAGCCGGCAGGATAACTATGGCTACACCTTC. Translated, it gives CASRQDNYGYTF.

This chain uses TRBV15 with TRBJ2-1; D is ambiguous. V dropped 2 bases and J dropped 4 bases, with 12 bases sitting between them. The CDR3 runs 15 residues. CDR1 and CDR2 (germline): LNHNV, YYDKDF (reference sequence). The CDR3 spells CATSRQKSEYNEQFF. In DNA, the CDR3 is TGTGCCACCAGCAGACAGAAAAGCGAATACAATGAGCAGTTCTTC.

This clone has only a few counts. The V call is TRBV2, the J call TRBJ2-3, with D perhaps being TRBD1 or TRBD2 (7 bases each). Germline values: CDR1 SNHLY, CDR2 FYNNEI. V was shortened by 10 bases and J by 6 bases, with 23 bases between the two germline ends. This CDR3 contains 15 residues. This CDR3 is CATQIQGLAADTQYF. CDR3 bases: TGTGCCACACAAATACAGGGGCTAGCGGCGGATACGCAGTATTTT.

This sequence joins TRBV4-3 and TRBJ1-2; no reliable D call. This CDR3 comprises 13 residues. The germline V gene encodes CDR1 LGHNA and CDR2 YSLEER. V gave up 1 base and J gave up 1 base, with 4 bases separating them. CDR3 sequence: CASSQGDNYGYTF. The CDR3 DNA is TGCGCCAGCAGCCAAGGGGATAACTATGGCTACACCTTC.

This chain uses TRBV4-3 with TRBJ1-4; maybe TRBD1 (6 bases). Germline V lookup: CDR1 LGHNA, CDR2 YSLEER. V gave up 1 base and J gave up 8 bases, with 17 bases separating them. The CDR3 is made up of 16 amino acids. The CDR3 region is CASSQGPGDRGEKLFF. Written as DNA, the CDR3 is TGCGCCAGCAGCCAAGGCCCAGGGGACCGTGGAGAAAAACTGTTTTTT.

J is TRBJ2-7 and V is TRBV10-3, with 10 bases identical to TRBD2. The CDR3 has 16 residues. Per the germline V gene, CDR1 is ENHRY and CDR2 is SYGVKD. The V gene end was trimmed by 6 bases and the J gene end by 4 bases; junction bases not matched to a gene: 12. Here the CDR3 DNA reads TGTGCCATCAGCGATGGGCCTAGCGGGAGTTTTTACGAGCAGTACGTC. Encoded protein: CAISDGPSGSFYEQYV.

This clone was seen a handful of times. The CDR3 reads CASSVVSGELFF. The CDR3 bases are TGTGCCAGCAGCGTAGTTTCCGGGGAGCTGTTTTTT. The chain carries TRBV9 and TRBJ2-2; no clear D gene. The V gene lost 0 bases and the J gene lost 6 bases, with 3 bases spanning the gap. Germline assignment: CDR1 SGDLS and CDR2 YYNGEE. CDR3 size: 12 residues. The full variable domain, rest sourced from reference TRBV9 and TRBJ2-2, is DSGVTQTPKHLITATGQRVTLRCSPRSGDLSVYWYQQSLDQGLQFLIQYYNGEERAKGNILERFSAQQFPDLHSELNLSSLELGDSALYFCASSVVSGELFFGEGSRLTVL.

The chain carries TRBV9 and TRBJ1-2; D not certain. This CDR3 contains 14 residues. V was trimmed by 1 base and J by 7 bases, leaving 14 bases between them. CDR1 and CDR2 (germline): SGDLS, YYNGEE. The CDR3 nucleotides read TGTGCCAGCAGCGTAAACTCCGGGCCCGGTGGCTACACCTTC. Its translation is CASSVNSGPGGYTF.

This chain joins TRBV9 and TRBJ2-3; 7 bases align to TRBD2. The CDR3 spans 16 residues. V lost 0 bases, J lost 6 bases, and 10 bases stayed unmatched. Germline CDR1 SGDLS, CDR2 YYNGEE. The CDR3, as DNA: TGTGCCAGCAGCGTAGGTCCCCGGCGGGGGTCGGATACGCAGTATTTT. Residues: CASSVGPRRGSDTQYF. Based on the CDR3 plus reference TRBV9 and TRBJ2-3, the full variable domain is DSGVTQTPKHLITATGQRVTLRCSPRSGDLSVYWYQQSLDQGLQFLIQYYNGEERAKGNILERFSAQQFPDLHSELNLSSLELGDSALYFCASSVGPRRGSDTQYFGPGTRLTVL.

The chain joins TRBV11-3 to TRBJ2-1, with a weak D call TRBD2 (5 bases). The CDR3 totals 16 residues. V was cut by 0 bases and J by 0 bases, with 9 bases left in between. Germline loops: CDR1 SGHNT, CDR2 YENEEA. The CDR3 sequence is CASSLDLRASYNEQFF. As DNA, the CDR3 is TGTGCCAGCAGCTTAGATCTGAGGGCCTCCTACAATGAGCAGTTCTTC.

The DNA of the CDR3 is TGTGCCAGCAGTGTCTGGGGACAGGGTACTGAAGCTTTCTTT. Amino acids: CASSVWGQGTEAFF. The V call is TRBV6-1, the J call TRBJ1-1; 9 nucleotides match TRBD1. Germline lookup yields CDR1 MNHNS and CDR2 SASEGT. V was pared by 4 bases and J by 5 bases, with 5 bases of the junction left unmatched. The CDR3 length is 14 residues.